This TCR beta chain came from a study of read filtering for tumor transcriptome and immune sequencing. Across the study: 8 or 9 patients were R-ISS I, approximately 15 were R-ISS II, roughly 7 were R-ISS III. DNase treatment preceded whole-transcriptome library preparation. Study-level findings and limits: Compared with RNA-seq, IR-seq gave much higher clonotype depth and reliability. Without single-read clonotypes, shared clonotype proportions correlated more between IR-seq and RNA-seq.

The CDR3 is made up of 12 amino acids. Germline-derived CDR1 and CDR2 are DFQATT and SNEGSKA (reference sequence). The V and J ends lost 7 bases and 5 bases, in that order; junction bases with no gene match: 3. This library used approximately 390 ng RNA and molecular barcoded adaptors spanning alpha/delta and beta/gamma chains. TCRdb re-called the reads with MiXCR, one entry per CDR3 protein. This repertoire shows approximately 5,300 distinct CDR3 sequences, 21% found once; its top ten account for just under 25%. This clonotype counts as medium-sized. Its antigen is unknown. Sample: a population of CD138-negative cells sorted from bone marrow. This sequence joins TRBV20-1 and TRBJ2-1; TRBD2 aligns across 9 bases. This receptor was taken from a donor aged 40 or over with multiple myeloma. Written as DNA, the CDR3 is TGCAGTGTAGCGGGGGACGACAATGAGCAGTTCTTC. Protein sequence: CSVAGDDNEQFF.